This T cell receptor (beta chain) came from a study of T cell responses to AZD1222 COVID-19 vaccine. Findings and limits, study-wide: Two AZD1222 administrations were followed by greater Spike-specific TCR breadth and depth.

TCRdb's table, derived via immunoSEQ multiplex PCR, lists solely in-frame clones and lacks some. This sample yields about 160,000 clones, of which about nine tenths are seen a single time; around 5.5% belongs to the top ten. As concerns this clone: Its antigen remains unknown.

CDR1 SEHNR and CDR2 FQNEAQ come from the germline V gene (reference sequence). The CDR3 has 16 amino acids. V was pared by 5 bases and J by 5 bases, with 11 bases of the junction left unmatched. Sequenced here: peripheral blood, sampled on day 0 of AZD1222 vaccination. This receptor was obtained from an adult in good health. V usage is TRBV7-9 and J usage is TRBJ1-4, with 7 bases matching TRBD1. CDR3 coding DNA: TGTGCCAGCAGCCCGACAGGGACTGTGCCGAATGAAAAACTGTTTTTT. Encoded protein: CASSPTGTVPNEKLFF. The full variable domain, in which reference TRBV7-9 and TRBJ1-4 provide the parts outside the CDR3, is DTGVSQNPRHKITKRGQNVTFRCDPISEHNRLYWYRQTLGQGPEFLTYFQNEAQLEKSRLLSDRFSAERPKGSFSTLEIQRTEQGDSAMYLCASSPTGTVPNEKLFFGSGTQLSVL.